A selection of T cell receptor beta chains follows, all from one sample in a study of blood T cell dynamics during melanoma immunotherapy. Method: immunoSEQ multiplex PCR; TCRdb's copy keeps in-frame clones and lacks some. This sample yields approximately 9,800 clones, of which about 85% are seen a single time; roughly 3.7% belongs to the top ten. The sample consisted of blood, taken from a patient treated with checkpoint blockade. These TCRs come from a human donor with melanoma. The CDR3 runs from the conserved cysteine through the conserved F or W. Each record gives: V gene, D gene, J gene, clone size, CDR3 protein, CDR3 DNA. D genes are given only for firm matches. Only some rows state a clone size, as once, few, many or a class for expanded clones.

TRBV7-2	.	TRBJ2-7	.	CASSREGSRAAGNEQYF	TGTGCCAGCAGCCGCGAGGGATCCCGGGCCGCGGGTAACGAGCAGTACTTC
TRBV2	.	TRBJ1-1	few	CASSVPKQNTEAFF	TGTGCCAGCAGTGTCCCCAAGCAGAACACTGAAGCTTTCTTT
TRBV7-9	.	TRBJ2-2	.	CASSLGEYTGELFF	TGTGCCAGCAGCTTAGGGGAATACACCGGGGAGCTGTTTTTT
TRBV11-2	.	TRBJ2-5	.	CASCQGYQETQYF	TGTGCCAGCTGCCAGGGGTACCAAGAGACCCAGTACTTC
TRBV28	TRBD1	TRBJ2-2	.	CASSIPDRSNTGELFF	TGTGCCAGCAGTATTCCGGACAGGTCGAACACCGGGGAGCTGTTTTTT
TRBV5-5	.	TRBJ1-5	.	CASSLKGAGENQPQHF	TGTGCCAGCAGCTTGAAAGGGGCAGGAGAAAATCAGCCCCAGCATTTT
TRBV19	.	TRBJ2-7	.	CASSRNLYEQYF	TGTGCCAGTAGCAGAAATCTCTACGAGCAGTACTTC
TRBV5-1	.	TRBJ2-7	.	CASSLAGFSYEQYF	TGCGCCAGCAGCTTGGCCGGGTTTTCCTACGAGCAGTACTTC
TRBV4-1	.	TRBJ2-3	.	CASSLQQFTDTQYF	TGCGCCAGCAGCCTCCAGCAATTCACAGATACGCAGTATTTT
TRBV28	.	TRBJ2-7	few	CASARDGISYEQYF	TGTGCCAGCGCACGGGACGGAATATCCTACGAGCAGTACTTC
TRBV7-2	TRBD2	TRBJ2-7	.	CASSWRGSGEQYF	TGTGCCAGCAGCTGGCGCGGGAGCGGGGAGCAGTACTTC
TRBV18	TRBD2	TRBJ2-6	.	CASSARLAGGSGANVLTF	TGTGCCAGCTCCGCTCGACTAGCGGGAGGGTCAGGGGCCAACGTCCTGACTTTC
TRBV2	.	TRBJ1-1	.	CASTAVFNDLIAFF	TGTGCCAGCACCGCCGTGTTCAATGACCTGATAGCTTTCTTT
TRBV7-6	.	TRBJ1-1	.	CASSLGDGGWNTEAFF	TGTGCCAGCAGCTTAGGGGACGGGGGGTGGAACACTGAAGCTTTCTTT
TRBV30	TRBD1	TRBJ2-5	.	CAWRPRGRGHETQYF	TGTGCCTGGAGGCCCCGGGGCAGGGGGCATGAGACCCAGTACTTC
TRBV27	TRBD1	TRBJ2-7	few	CASSSNRDRSYEQYF	TGTGCCAGCAGTTCAAACCGGGACAGGTCCTACGAGCAGTACTTC
TRBV5-6	TRBD1	TRBJ2-3	.	CASSLVDRGNTDTQYF	TGTGCCAGCAGCTTGGTGGACAGGGGGAACACAGATACGCAGTATTTT
TRBV5-1	.	TRBJ2-7	.	CASSRDGAYEQYF	TGCGCCAGCAGCAGGGACGGAGCCTACGAGCAGTACTTC
TRBV4-3	.	TRBJ1-5	.	CASSLDPGRNQPQHF	TGCGCCAGCAGCCTCGATCCAGGGAGGAATCAGCCCCAGCATTTT
TRBV19	TRBD2	TRBJ2-1	.	CASSMGPRTSHNEQFF	TGTGCCAGTAGTATGGGCCCCCGGACTAGCCACAATGAGCAGTTCTTC